A selection of T cell receptor beta chains follows, all from one sample in a study of cytomegalovirus exposure and HLA in healthy donors. TCRdb's table, derived via immunoSEQ multiplex PCR, lists solely in-frame clones and lacks some. The sample shows around 160,000 clones, around 85% of them seen only once. Source material: PBMCs. All receptors come from a man younger than 45 in good health and CMV-seropositive. Each CDR3 is given with its conserved first and last residue. Each record gives: V gene, D gene, clone size, J gene, CDR3 length, CDR3 protein, CDR3 DNA. A D gene is named only where the DNA matches it firmly. Not all rows give a size; the values are once, few, many and, for expanded clones, a class.

TRBV4-2	-	few	TRBJ2-7	14	CASSPTGEAYEQYF	TGTGCCAGCAGCCCCACAGGGGAGGCCTACGAGCAGTACTTC
TRBV19	TRBD2	-	TRBJ2-6	17	CASTLAAPSSGANVLTF	TGTGCCAGCACTCTAGCGGCACCCAGCTCTGGGGCCAACGTCCTGACTTTC
TRBV12-5	-	-	TRBJ1-2	16	CASGLVVGTTNYGYTF	TGTGCTAGTGGTTTGGTGGTTGGGACAACTAACTATGGCTACACCTTC
TRBV6-5	-	-	TRBJ1-1	13	CASSYRGDTEAFF	TGTGCCAGCAGTTATAGGGGTGACACTGAAGCTTTCTTT
TRBV18	TRBD2	-	TRBJ2-5	15	CASSPGLGARETQYF	TGTGCCAGCTCACCTGGACTAGGGGCCCGAGAGACCCAGTACTTC
TRBV7-9	-	-	TRBJ2-3	12	CASGLHTDTQYF	TGTGCCAGCGGACTACATACAGATACGCAGTATTTT
TRBV6-5	-	-	TRBJ1-1	14	CASSSHDGGTEAFF	TGTGCCAGCAGTTCCCATGACGGGGGAACTGAAGCTTTCTTT
TRBV18	TRBD2	-	TRBJ2-5	16	CASSRLSGGSEETQYF	TGTGCCAGCTCACGGTTGAGCGGGGGGTCGGAAGAGACCCAGTACTTC
TRBV6-6	-	-	TRBJ2-5	13	CASDNRGGETQYF	TGTGCCAGCGACAACAGGGGAGGAGAGACCCAGTACTTC
TRBV29-1	-	-	TRBJ2-1	16	CSVDTRAGQFYNEQFF	TGCAGCGTTGACACAAGGGCGGGACAGTTCTACAATGAGCAGTTCTTC
TRBV29-1	TRBD2	-	TRBJ2-1	16	CSVEDRGVMKPNEQFF	TGCAGCGTTGAAGATCGGGGGGTTATGAAACCCAATGAGCAGTTCTTC
TRBV9	TRBD2	-	TRBJ2-7	15	CASSVAGLAGHEQYF	TGTGCCAGCAGCGTAGCGGGACTAGCGGGCCACGAGCAGTACTTC
TRBV5-1	-	-	TRBJ1-1	16	CASSLPGSSVGTEAFF	TGCGCCAGCAGCTTGCCAGGGTCCTCAGTGGGCACTGAAGCTTTCTTT
TRBV12-5	-	-	TRBJ1-4	11	CASGSYEKLFF	TGTGCTAGTGGTTCTTATGAAAAACTGTTTTTT
TRBV6-5	TRBD1	once	TRBJ1-2	15	CASSYSGQGNYGYTF	TGTGCCAGCAGTTACAGCGGACAGGGAAACTATGGCTACACCTTC
TRBV7-2	TRBD2	-	TRBJ2-2	16	CASILGGLANTGELFF	TGTGCCAGCATCCTTGGGGGACTAGCGAACACCGGGGAGCTGTTTTTT
TRBV2	TRBD1	-	TRBJ2-2	15	CASILDRGYTGELFF	TGTGCCAGCATCCTGGACAGGGGATACACCGGGGAGCTGTTTTTT
TRBV5-1	TRBD1	-	TRBJ1-2	18	CASSSSSSPGQGFHGYTF	TGCGCCAGCAGCTCATCCAGCAGCCCGGGACAGGGTTTCCATGGCTACACCTTC
TRBV29-1	-	once	TRBJ2-7	13	CSVESDGGREQYF	TGCAGCGTTGAGAGCGACGGAGGACGGGAGCAGTACTTC
TRBV6-1	-	-	TRBJ1-1	15	CASSELLGRNTEAFF	TGTGCCAGCAGTGAATTGTTAGGGAGAAACACTGAAGCTTTCTTT
TRBV18	TRBD1	-	TRBJ1-1	14	CASSQNRGNTEAFF	TGTGCCAGCTCCCAAAACAGGGGAAACACTGAAGCTTTCTTT
TRBV7-9	TRBD1	-	TRBJ2-2	15	CASSSRQGAPGELFF	TGTGCCAGCAGCTCCAGACAGGGGGCCCCCGGGGAGCTGTTTTTT
TRBV7-3	-	-	TRBJ2-3	15	CASSLRGPHTDTQYF	TGTGCCAGCAGCTTAAGGGGGCCCCACACAGATACGCAGTATTTT
TRBV5-1	TRBD1	-	TRBJ2-3	16	CASSPGSGQGKDTQYF	TGCGCCAGCAGCCCGGGTTCGGGACAGGGAAAAGATACGCAGTATTTT
TRBV15	-	-	TRBJ2-7	15	CATSRESGQHYEQYF	TGTGCCACCAGCAGAGAGTCGGGACAACACTACGAGCAGTACTTC
TRBV30	-	-	TRBJ1-1	14	CAWLGAGENTEAFF	TGTGCCTGGTTGGGGGCAGGGGAAAACACTGAAGCTTTCTTT
TRBV23-1	TRBD1	-	TRBJ1-2	14	CASSQSMPGGGYTF	TGCGCCAGCAGTCAATCGATGCCAGGGGGTGGCTACACCTTC
TRBV6-1	-	-	TRBJ1-1	11	CASSVRFEAFF	TGTGCCAGCAGTGTGCGTTTTGAAGCTTTCTTT
TRBV7-9	-	-	TRBJ2-2	15	CASSRTRYGTGELFF	TGTGCCAGCAGCCGAACTCGGTATGGCACCGGGGAGCTGTTTTTT
TRBV7-2	-	-	TRBJ1-5	13	CASSLGGRQPQHF	TGTGCCAGCAGCTTAGGGGGCAGGCAGCCCCAGCATTTT
TRBV4-1	TRBD1	-	TRBJ1-5	18	CASSQDLNRGTSNQPQHF	TGCGCCAGCAGCCAAGATTTGAACAGGGGGACTAGCAATCAGCCCCAGCATTTT
TRBV5-4	-	-	TRBJ2-3	15	CASTILGGAKDTQYF	TGTGCCAGCACTATCTTGGGCGGGGCAAAAGATACGCAGTATTTT
TRBV5-1	-	-	TRBJ2-1	16	CASSLGGLGARDEQFF	TGCGCCAGCAGCTTGGGGGGGCTGGGGGCGCGTGATGAGCAGTTCTTC
TRBV4-1	-	once	TRBJ1-1	14	CASSQGGLNTEAFF	TGCGCCAGCAGCCAAGGGGGCTTGAACACTGAAGCTTTCTTT
TRBV2	-	-	TRBJ2-1	14	CASNGGNAYNEQFF	TGTGCCAGCAACGGAGGGAACGCCTACAATGAGCAGTTCTTC
TRBV7-2	-	-	TRBJ2-7	12	CASSHTGLEQYF	TGTGCCAGCAGCCATACAGGGCTCGAGCAGTACTTC
TRBV7-9	-	once	TRBJ2-1	16	CASSLLRASRDNEQFF	TGTGCCAGCAGCTTATTGCGGGCCTCGCGCGACAATGAGCAGTTCTTC
TRBV6-1	-	-	TRBJ2-7	11	CASRETYEQYF	TGTGCCAGCAGGGAGACCTACGAGCAGTACTTC
TRBV5-6	-	-	TRBJ1-4	14	CASSLWGDDEKLFF	TGTGCCAGCAGCTTGTGGGGGGACGACGAAAAACTGTTTTTT
TRBV19	TRBD1	-	TRBJ1-5	14	CASSPRTGNQPQHF	TGTGCCAGTAGTCCAAGGACAGGGAATCAGCCCCAGCATTTT
TRBV19	TRBD1	-	TRBJ2-3	17	CASSIRGTAHISDTQYF	TGTGCCAGTAGTATCAGGGGGACAGCCCATATTTCAGATACGCAGTATTTT
TRBV18	TRBD1	-	TRBJ1-5	14	CASSTEPGGQPQHF	TGTGCCAGCTCAACCGAGCCAGGGGGACAGCCCCAGCATTTT
TRBV9	TRBD1	once	TRBJ2-1	15	CASSEGAGAYNEQFF	TGTGCCAGCAGCGAGGGGGCAGGGGCCTACAATGAGCAGTTCTTC
TRBV7-2	-	-	TRBJ2-1	12	CASSLDWNEQFF	TGTGCCAGCAGCTTGGACTGGAATGAGCAGTTCTTC
TRBV7-9	TRBD1	-	TRBJ1-2	12	CASSEQGYGYTF	TGTGCCAGCAGTGAACAGGGGTATGGCTACACCTTC
TRBV14	-	-	TRBJ1-4	16	CASSSAQVATNEKLFF	TGTGCCAGCAGCTCGGCCCAGGTCGCAACTAATGAAAAACTGTTTTTT
TRBV11-2	TRBD2	-	TRBJ2-3	16	CASSLLQAGGTDTQYF	TGTGCCAGCAGCCTCCTCCAGGCGGGGGGCACAGATACGCAGTATTTT
TRBV30	-	-	TRBJ1-2	13	CAWRTASNYGYTF	TGTGCCTGGAGGACAGCTTCTAACTATGGCTACACCTTC
TRBV11-1	TRBD1	-	TRBJ2-7	14	CASSFFRGPYEQYF	TGTGCCAGCAGCTTTTTCAGGGGGCCCTACGAGCAGTACTTC
TRBV9	-	-	TRBJ2-7	16	CASSVGTPQATYEQYF	TGTGCCAGCAGCGTTGGCACCCCGCAGGCTACCTACGAGCAGTACTTC
TRBV2	TRBD1	-	TRBJ2-1	15	CASRPRDRAYNEQFF	TGTGCCAGCAGACCGCGGGACAGGGCCTACAATGAGCAGTTCTTC
TRBV7-2	TRBD2	-	TRBJ2-1	15	CASSGPGLAVSEQFF	TGTGCCAGCAGCGGACCGGGACTAGCGGTTAGTGAGCAGTTCTTC
TRBV29-1	-	-	TRBJ1-1	13	CSFRGGVGTEAFF	TGCAGTTTTCGAGGGGGTGTGGGCACTGAAGCTTTCTTT